This T cell receptor (beta chain) was profiled in a study of CD8+ T cells in alopecia areata. RNA extraction was followed by reverse transcription into cDNA, which acted as the sequencing template. Data came from immunoSEQ multiplex PCR; TCRdb stores just in-frame clones and leaves some out. There are 150,000 to 200,000 clones in the sample; about 63% occur only once, and around 15% lies in the top ten. This clone has a single count. This CDR3 has 15 amino acids. CDR1 and CDR2 from the germline V gene are MNHNS and SASEGT. V lost 7 bases and J 0 bases, leaving 10 bases between the germline ends. The sequenced sample was CD4+ T cells sorted from blood, obtained at week 0. This TCR derives from a human donor with alopecia areata. The gene calls are TRBV6-1 and TRBJ2-6; no definite D call. The CDR3 DNA sequence: TGTGCCAGCAAACTCGACCCCTCTGGGGCCAACGTCCTGACTTTC. This gives the protein CASKLDPSGANVLTF.